The 15 T cell receptor beta chains below were found in one sample sequenced in a study of blood T cell repertoires in COVID-19. The protocol was immunoSEQ multiplex PCR, while the TCRdb copy is restricted to in-frame clones and leaves out a portion. The sample yields over 200,000 clones, around 83% seen once. What was sequenced was peripheral blood. Every receptor here comes from a middle-aged man with active or convalescent COVID-19.

V gene TRBV5-6 combines with J gene TRBJ1-5; a possible D gene is TRBD1 (6 bases). Deletions cut 2 bases from V and 1 base from J, with 16 bases between. In germline, CDR1 is SGHDT, CDR2 YYEEEE. The CDR3 covers 17 residues. For the CDR3, the DNA is TGTGCCAGCAGCTTACGCAGAGCGGGGGGCAGCAATCAGCCCCAGCATTTT. Protein sequence: CASSLRRAGGSNQPQHF.

V and J are TRBV7-2 and TRBJ1-6; 8 bases are a match to TRBD1. Per germline, CDR1 SGHTA and CDR2 FQGNSA. J was trimmed by 12 bases and V by 5 bases; bases with no gene match: 6. The CDR3 loop spans 13 amino acids. CDR3 DNA sequence: TGTGCCAGCAGCGATCGACAGGGGTTACCCCTCCACTTT. It encodes CASSDRQGLPLHF.

The chain joins TRBV18 to TRBJ2-3; no firm D call. This CDR3 has 14 amino acids. V was shortened by 1 base and J by 0 bases, with 5 bases between the two germline ends. Germline CDR1 and CDR2: KGHSH and LQKENI. This CDR3 is CASSPRLSTDTQYF. The CDR3, as DNA: TGTGCCAGCTCACCACGACTCAGCACAGATACGCAGTATTTT.

The chain combines TRBV7-9 with TRBJ1-1; D ambiguous. CDR3 length: 16 residues. CDR1 and CDR2 (germline): SEHNR, FQNEAQ (reference sequence). V was trimmed by 0 bases and J by 3 bases, leaving 14 bases between them. In nucleotides, the CDR3 is TGTGCCAGCAGCTTAGCCACAGCCTCAGCTTACACTGAAGCTTTCTTT. Protein: CASSLATASAYTEAFF.

The CDR3 loop reads CASSLAPGQPYEQYF. The CDR3 nucleotides are TGTGCCAGCAGCTTAGCCCCGGGACAGCCCTACGAGCAGTACTTC. This rearrangement joins TRBV11-3 to TRBJ2-7, with TRBD1 matching 7 bases. The CDR3 runs 15 residues. Per germline, CDR1 SGHNT and CDR2 YENEEA. With 1 base clipped from V and 2 bases from J, the junction kept 5 bases outside the gene matches.

This chain uses TRBV7-8 with TRBJ2-5; TRBD1 agrees at 9 bases. Germline values: CDR1 SGHVS, CDR2 FQNEAQ. The CDR3 consists of 14 residues. The ends lost 5 bases at V and 3 bases at J; junction bases unmatched: 4. In DNA form, the CDR3 reads TGTGCCAGCAGCCGGGACAGGGTTGAAGAGACCCAGTACTTC. It is translated as CASSRDRVEETQYF.

This clone was seen a few times. This chain connects TRBV18 to TRBJ1-5, with TRBD1 identical over 9 bases. Germline V gene data show CDR1 as KGHSH and CDR2 as LQKENI. V lost 3 bases and J lost 7; bases outside the gene matches: 7. CDR3 length equals 15 residues. The CDR3 loop is CASSPGQGNGQPQHF. Written as DNA, the CDR3 is TGTGCCAGCTCACCGGGACAGGGTAACGGGCAGCCCCAGCATTTT.

The rearrangement links TRBV19 to TRBJ2-2; tentatively, D is TRBD1 (6 bases). Trimming left V 3 bases short and J 4 bases short, with 21 bases between. The CDR3 is 18 residues long. The germline gives CDR1 LNHDA, CDR2 SQIVND (reference sequence). In DNA form, the CDR3 reads TGTGCCAGTAGTATCGGCCCGGTTTTGGGGGCGAGCACCGGGGAGCTGTTTTTT. Its protein product is CASSIGPVLGASTGELFF.

This chain joins TRBV19 and TRBJ1-4, with D tentatively TRBD1 (5 bases). This CDR3 comprises 16 residues. CDR1 and CDR2 (germline): LNHDA, SQIVND (reference sequence). The V gene lost 5 bases and the J gene lost 8 bases, with 21 bases spanning the gap. As DNA, the CDR3 is TGTGCCAGTAGTGGAATCCAGGGTGGGCATGGGGAAAAACTGTTTTTT. Translating it yields CASSGIQGGHGEKLFF.

V and J are TRBV30 and TRBJ1-1, with D possibly being TRBD1 (6 bases). Germline lookup yields CDR1 GTSNPN and CDR2 SVGIG (reference sequence). Trimming cost V 5 bases and J 1 base, with 14 bases left between them. This CDR3 contains 14 residues. The CDR3 spells CAWRTGQSNTEAFF. CDR3 nucleotide sequence: TGTGCCTGGCGTACAGGGCAGTCGAACACTGAAGCTTTCTTT.

A single count supports this clone. The chain recombines TRBV30 with TRBJ2-6, with D possibly being TRBD2 (5 bases). The CDR3 length is 13 residues. Trimming took 4 bases from V and 2 from J, leaving 6 bases between them. Germline CDR1 is GTSNPN and CDR2 is SVGIG (reference sequence). The CDR3 sequence is CAWTRAGANVLTF. In DNA form, the CDR3 reads TGTGCCTGGACGAGGGCTGGGGCCAACGTCCTGACTTTC.

The chain is built from TRBV5-6 and TRBJ1-6; no clear D gene. V was pared by 0 bases and J by 9 bases, with 13 bases between. The CDR3 consists of 15 residues. CDR1 and CDR2 from the germline V gene are SGHDT and YYEEEE. The CDR3 here is CASSLVAIEGSPLHF. The CDR3 region has the DNA TGTGCCAGCAGCTTGGTAGCAATCGAGGGTTCACCCCTCCACTTT.

This clone was counted only a few times. V and J are TRBV19 and TRBJ2-5; D might be TRBD1 (5 bases). Germline V gene sequence: CDR1 LNHDA, CDR2 SQIVND (reference sequence). The V end lost 4 bases, the J end lost 5 bases, and 11 bases lay between the germline ends. The CDR3 totals 13 residues. CDR3 DNA: TGTGCCAGTAGTACCAGGGTTCGGGAGACCCAGTACTTC. Its translation: CASSTRVRETQYF. The whole variable domain, filled in from reference TRBV19 and TRBJ2-5, reads DGGITQSPKYLFRKEGQNVTLSCEQNLNHDAMYWYRQDPGQGLRLIYYSQIVNDFQKGDIAEGYSVSREKKESFPLTVTSAQKNPTAFYLCASSTRVRETQYFGPGTRLLVL.

The chain uses TRBV6-1 and TRBJ2-7; D gene ambiguous. The germline V gene has CDR1 MNHNS and CDR2 SASEGT. Trimming removed 1 base from V and 3 bases from J, with 4 bases in between. The CDR3 loop spans 12 amino acids. The CDR3 nucleotides read TGTGCCAGCAGTGAAGGAGTCTACGAGCAGTACTTC. Its protein product is CASSEGVYEQYF.

The V gene is TRBV7-9, the J gene TRBJ1-2; possible D gene TRBD1, 6 bases. The CDR3 totals 14 residues. V was clipped by 0 bases and J by 8 bases, with 13 bases between them. Germline V gives CDR1 SEHNR, CDR2 FQNEAQ (reference sequence). The CDR3 loop is CASSLADRQVGYTF. The CDR3, as DNA: TGTGCCAGCAGCTTAGCCGATAGACAGGTGGGCTACACCTTC.